These 21 T cell receptor beta chains originate from one sample sequenced in a study of shared clonotypes between healthy human individuals. The table came from immunoSEQ multiplex PCR; TCRdb's copy has only in-frame clones and leaves some out. Of about 2.4 million clones in the sample, 93% were seen once. Specimen: naive CD4+ T cells from PBMCs. As to subset: CD45RA+ positively selected. The receptors shown here come from a man between 18 and 29 years old in good health. Some clones in this sample may be carry-over from other donors' samples.

The chain combines TRBV6-1 with TRBJ2-7; D uncertain. CDR3 length: 15 residues. The V and J ends lost 7 bases and 2 bases respectively, with 18 bases between them. Per the germline V gene, CDR1 is MNHNS and CDR2 is SASEGT. CDR3 DNA sequence: TGTGCCAGCACTCGATGGACCACGGATACCTACGAGCAGTACTTC. This translates into CASTRWTTDTYEQYF.

The chain employs TRBV18 and TRBJ1-2; D perhaps matches TRBD1 (5 bases). The CDR3 sequence is 16 residues long. Trimming took 2 bases from V and 8 from J, leaving 21 bases between them. Germline V gene lookup returns CDR1 KGHSH and CDR2 LQKENI. CDR3 sequence (DNA): TGTGCCAGCTCACCAGCCCTCGGGGACGGTCAGGAGGGCTACACCTTC. It translates to CASSPALGDGQEGYTF.

In regard to this clone: Other DNA sequences within the sample encode an identical CDR3. The chain combines TRBV20-1 with TRBJ1-2; D gene uncertain. V gave up 4 bases and J gave up 8 bases, with 11 bases separating them. The CDR3 has 11 residues. Germline V CDR1 and CDR2: DFQATT, SNEGSKA (reference sequence). CDR3 sequence reads: CSANPGSGYTF. CDR3 in DNA: TGCAGTGCTAATCCAGGTTCCGGCTACACCTTC.

The rearrangement uses TRBV28 and TRBJ1-2; D call uncertain. The germline CDR1 and CDR2 sequences are MDHEN and SYDVKM. V dropped 3 bases and J dropped 4 bases, with 12 bases sitting between them. This CDR3 has 14 residues. CDR3 protein: CASSFAGSGYGYTF. CDR3 nucleotides: TGTGCCAGCAGTTTCGCGGGGAGCGGCTATGGCTACACCTTC.

This chain connects TRBV4-1 to TRBJ2-5; 9 bases map to TRBD1. CDR1 and CDR2 (germline): MGHRA, YSYEKL. The junction had 5 bases not matched to a gene; V was cut back by 0 bases and J by 0 bases. The CDR3 sequence is 17 residues long. The CDR3 nucleotides are TGCGCCAGCAGCCAAGATAAAGGACAGGGGTACCAAGAGACCCAGTACTTC. This codes for CASSQDKGQGYQETQYF.

The J gene is TRBJ2-7, the V gene TRBV18, with a weak D call TRBD2 (5 bases). The CDR3 is made up of 12 amino acids. Germline V gene data show CDR1 as KGHSH and CDR2 as LQKENI. The V gene lost 6 bases and the J gene lost 5 bases, with 11 bases spanning the gap. The CDR3: CASSQQADEQYF. DNA for the CDR3: TGTGCCAGCTCGCAACAAGCGGACGAGCAGTACTTC.

About this clone: This same CDR3 is encoded by further DNA sequences in the sample. V gene TRBV28 combines with J gene TRBJ1-2; D call uncertain. The CDR3 extends over 11 amino acids. In germline, CDR1 is MDHEN, CDR2 SYDVKM. With 6 bases removed from V and 4 bases from J, the gap between germline ends came to 6 bases. The CDR3 region is CASSERYGYTF. The CDR3 DNA reads TGTGCCAGCAGCGAGCGCTATGGCTACACCTTC.

The chain employs TRBV7-9 and TRBJ1-2, with D perhaps TRBD1 (5 bases). Germline assignment: CDR1 SEHNR and CDR2 FQNEAQ (reference sequence). This CDR3 has 12 amino acids. The ends were cut back, 8 bases at V and 7 bases at J, with 14 bases in the middle. The chain's CDR3 is CASGRDIAGYTF. The CDR3 DNA reads as TGTGCCAGCGGCAGGGATATCGCTGGCTACACCTTC.

The rearrangement links TRBV15 to TRBJ1-5; D call uncertain. V was pared by 5 bases and J by 0 bases, with 14 bases between. The germline gives CDR1 LNHNV, CDR2 YYDKDF (reference sequence). CDR3 length: 16 amino acids. CDR3: CATSGAGGYSNQPQHF. As DNA, the CDR3 is TGTGCCACCAGCGGAGCCGGAGGATATAGCAATCAGCCCCAGCATTTT.

This CDR3 reads CASSQTTGGEQTQYF. The CDR3 DNA is TGTGCCAGCAGCCAGACGACAGGGGGCGAACAGACCCAGTACTTC. V gene TRBV7-2 combines with J gene TRBJ2-5, with 10 bases matching TRBD1. CDR3 length: 15 amino acids. Germline CDR1 reads SGHTA; CDR2 reads FQGNSA. The junction had 9 bases not matched to a gene; V was cut back by 5 bases and J by 6 bases.

J is TRBJ1-1 and V is TRBV7-9; D ambiguous. Germline CDR1 is SEHNR and CDR2 is FQNEAQ (reference sequence). This CDR3 is 14 amino acids long. Trimming cost V 1 base and J 2 bases, with 8 bases left between them. The CDR3 region has the DNA TGTGCCAGCAGCTTAGACGCAGGTAACACTGAAGCTTTCTTT. Protein sequence: CASSLDAGNTEAFF.

The genes are TRBV10-3 and TRBJ2-7; D is ambiguous. The V gene's germline CDR1 is ENHRY and CDR2 SYGVKD. Trimming removed 8 bases at V and 4 bases at J, with 18 bases between. The CDR3 covers 14 residues. In DNA form, the CDR3 reads TGTGCCATCCACGGCGAGGCAGCGCGTTACGAGCAGTACTTC. Its protein product is CAIHGEAARYEQYF.

The chain employs TRBV28 and TRBJ2-5, with TRBD1 matching 10 bases. Unmatched junction bases numbered 13, after V lost 7 bases and J lost 2 bases. CDR1 and CDR2 (germline): MDHEN, SYDVKM. The CDR3 consists of 17 residues. The CDR3 here is CASTSAPGQGKQETQYF. CDR3 sequence (DNA): TGTGCCAGCACGTCGGCACCGGGACAGGGGAAGCAAGAGACCCAGTACTTC.

The chain employs TRBV9 and TRBJ1-2; 8 bases line up with TRBD1. Unmatched junction bases numbered 14, after V lost 5 bases and J lost 8 bases. CDR1 SGDLS and CDR2 YYNGEE come from the germline V gene. This CDR3 has 15 amino acids. The CDR3: CASSQPGDRFSGYTF. CDR3 in DNA: TGTGCCAGCAGTCAACCAGGGGACAGGTTTTCGGGCTACACCTTC.

The chain links TRBV6-6 to TRBJ2-4; 7 nucleotides line up with TRBD1. J gave up 1 base and V 6 bases, and 3 bases lay outside the gene matches. The CDR3 has 14 amino acids. Germline lookup yields CDR1 MNHNY and CDR2 SVGAGI (reference sequence). CDR3 loop: CASRVQGAKNIQYF. CDR3 nucleotide sequence: TGTGCCAGCAGAGTACAGGGGGCCAAAAACATTCAGTACTTC.

Concerning this clone: The same CDR3 can be traced to other DNA sequences in this sample. Written as DNA, the CDR3 is TGTGCCAGCAGCGTACAGGGGGGAGAGACCCAGTACTTC. It specifies CASSVQGGETQYF. The V gene is TRBV9, the J gene TRBJ2-5; D possibly corresponds to TRBD1 (7 bases). Germline CDR1 SGDLS, CDR2 YYNGEE. V was cut by 1 base and J by 4 bases, with 8 bases left in between. The CDR3 has 13 amino acids.

The rearrangement joins TRBV7-9 to TRBJ1-2; D not certain. Trimming took off 1 base at V and 14 bases at J, with 11 bases between the two ends. CDR3 length: 11 amino acids. Germline-derived CDR1 and CDR2 are SEHNR and FQNEAQ (reference sequence). CDR3 in DNA: TGTGCCAGCAGCTTAGACCGATTGGGGACCTTC. It is translated as CASSLDRLGTF. The full variable domain, rest sourced from reference TRBV7-9 and TRBJ1-2, is DTGVSQNPRHKITKRGQNVTFRCDPISEHNRLYWYRQTLGQGPEFLTYFQNEAQLEKSRLLSDRFSAERPKGSFSTLEIQRTEQGDSAMYLCASSLDRLGTFGSGTRLTVV.

This chain connects TRBV6-5 to TRBJ1-5, with D possibly being TRBD1 (5 bases). In germline, CDR1 is MNHEY, CDR2 SVGAGI. The CDR3 has 15 amino acids. V was shortened by 4 bases and J by 3 bases, with 13 bases between the two germline ends. The CDR3 DNA reads TGTGCCAGCAGTTCGCCGGGACTTACCAATCAGCCCCAGCATTTT. Its protein product is CASSSPGLTNQPQHF.

Only one count was recorded for this clone. The V call is TRBV5-8, the J call TRBJ2-7; 10 positions agree with TRBD2. Germline loops: CDR1 SGHTS, CDR2 YDEGEE. The trim removed 4 bases at V and 4 bases at J, leaving 8 bases unmatched. The CDR3 has 15 amino acids. CDR3: CASSPRLAGPYEQYF. Here the CDR3 DNA reads TGTGCCAGCAGCCCCCGACTAGCGGGCCCTTACGAGCAGTACTTC.

A note on this clone: This same CDR3 is encoded by further DNA sequences in the sample. The chain carries TRBV2 and TRBJ2-1, with 7 bases that match TRBD2. The CDR3 runs 15 residues. Germline lookup yields CDR1 SNHLY and CDR2 FYNNEI. V lost 2 bases and J lost 2; bases outside the gene matches: 3. CDR3 in amino acids: CASSERLAAYNEQFF. CDR3 DNA: TGTGCCAGCAGTGAACGTCTAGCGGCCTACAATGAGCAGTTCTTC.

This sequence joins TRBV27 and TRBJ2-6, with unresolved D. The CDR3 has 13 residues. Trimming took 6 bases from V and 3 from J, leaving 6 bases between them. CDR1 and CDR2 (germline): MNHEY, SMNVEV (reference sequence). CDR3 loop: CASRGFGANVLTF. CDR3 nucleotides: TGTGCCAGCAGAGGCTTTGGGGCCAACGTCCTGACTTTC.